The 10 T cell receptor beta chains below all came from one sample that was sequenced in a study of blood T cell repertoires in COVID-19 (dated by TCRdb to 2020 to 2022). Library method: the immunoSEQ multiplex PCR assay. TCRdb took over this immuneACCESS table, retaining in-frame rearrangements with V and J assigned. Such tables are incomplete; in checked studies, under half of the missing clones stem from an unresolved V gene, and the remainder is unexplained. The sample profile shows 310,000 or so clones; around nine tenths of them were found once. The ten top clones hold around 10% of the sample. Material: peripheral blood. The receptor source for this set is a woman in her 30s with COVID-19, enrolled during active disease.

This clone came up a few times. The CDR3 region is CASQGSPNQPQHF. Here the CDR3 DNA reads TGTGCCAGCCAGGGTTCGCCAAATCAGCCCCAGCATTTT. This rearrangement joins TRBV7-9 to TRBJ1-5, with a possible D match to TRBD1 (5 bases). The germline V gene encodes CDR1 SEHNR and CDR2 FQNEAQ (reference sequence). This CDR3 has 13 amino acids. V was pared by 8 bases and J by 4 bases, with 12 bases between.

This chain connects TRBV4-1 to TRBJ1-6; D might be TRBD1 (5 bases). CDR3 length: 14 amino acids. V lost 1 base and J 10 bases, leaving 11 bases between the germline ends. Germline-derived CDR1 and CDR2 are MGHRA and YSYEKL. Here the CDR3 reads CASSQAGRGSPLHF. CDR3 DNA: TGCGCCAGCAGCCAAGCAGGGAGGGGATCACCCCTCCACTTT.

This chain links TRBV28 with TRBJ1-1; D is ambiguous. This CDR3 is 11 amino acids long. Germline CDR1 is MDHEN and CDR2 is SYDVKM. Trimming shortened V by 4 bases and J by 4 bases, and 4 bases separated the two germline ends. The CDR3 DNA reads TGTGCCAGCAGTTCTGTCACTGAAGCTTTCTTT. The encoded protein is CASSSVTEAFF.

This clone has only one observation. J is TRBJ1-5 and V is TRBV28; possibly TRBD1 for D (5 bases). The germline V and J ends were trimmed by 5 bases and 5 bases, with 13 bases remaining between them. CDR3 size: 14 residues. The germline V gene encodes CDR1 MDHEN and CDR2 SYDVKM. CDR3 bases: TGTGCCAGCAGTCTTGCCGACAGTTATCAGCCCCAGCATTTT. Translated, it gives CASSLADSYQPQHF.

The V gene is TRBV5-8, the J gene TRBJ1-3, with TRBD1 matching 7 bases. This CDR3 has 15 amino acids. V lost 2 bases, J lost 4 bases, and 6 bases stayed unmatched. Looked up from germline, CDR1 is SGHTS and CDR2 is YDEGEE. Written as DNA, the CDR3 is TGTGCCAGCAGCTTCACAGGGGTGACAGGAAACACCATATATTTT. Encoded protein: CASSFTGVTGNTIYF.

The V gene is TRBV15, the J gene TRBJ1-5; D not resolved. This CDR3 has 14 amino acids. Per germline, CDR1 LNHNV and CDR2 YYDKDF (reference sequence). The V end lost 2 bases, the J end lost 3 bases, and 8 bases lay between the germline ends. The CDR3, as DNA: TGTGCCACCAGCAGACGACGGGACAATCAGCCCCAGCATTTT. Encoded protein: CATSRRRDNQPQHF.

The V call is TRBV9, the J call TRBJ2-3; 11 bases agree with TRBD2. The CDR3 consists of 17 residues. V trimming: 0 bases; J trimming: 3 bases; junction bases outside the gene matches: 6. Germline loops: CDR1 SGDLS, CDR2 YYNGEE. CDR3 sequence reads: CASSVVAGGWMTDTQYF. The CDR3 nucleotides are TGTGCCAGCAGCGTAGTAGCGGGAGGGTGGATGACAGATACGCAGTATTTT.

The chain is built from TRBV7-9 and TRBJ1-2; 7 nucleotides align to TRBD1. CDR3 length equals 15 residues. Germline CDR1 SEHNR, CDR2 FQNEAQ (reference sequence). Unmatched junction bases numbered 11, after V lost 2 bases and J lost 8 bases. DNA for the CDR3: TGTGCCAGCAGCTTACCTGGACAGGCCCAAGGCGGCTACACCTTC. It yields the protein CASSLPGQAQGGYTF. The full variable domain, in which reference TRBV7-9 and TRBJ1-2 provide the parts outside the CDR3, is DTGVSQNPRHKITKRGQNVTFRCDPISEHNRLYWYRQTLGQGPEFLTYFQNEAQLEKSRLLSDRFSAERPKGSFSTLEIQRTEQGDSAMYLCASSLPGQAQGGYTFGSGTRLTVV.

The V call is TRBV18, the J call TRBJ1-1; D is ambiguous. Per germline, CDR1 KGHSH and CDR2 LQKENI. The V end lost 1 base, the J end lost 3 bases, and 6 bases lay between the germline ends. The length of the CDR3 is 13 residues. The CDR3 sequence is CASSPRRDTEAFF. The CDR3 bases are TGTGCCAGCTCACCACGACGGGACACTGAAGCTTTCTTT.

This sequence joins TRBV9 and TRBJ2-1, with 7 bases fitting TRBD1. The J segment lost 4 bases and the V segment lost 3 bases, leaving 10 bases of the junction unmatched. The CDR3 length is 16 residues. CDR1 SGDLS and CDR2 YYNGEE come from the germline V gene. CDR3 in DNA: TGTGCCAGCAGCGAGCCCAGACAGGGTCGGTACAATGAGCAGTTCTTC. It codes for CASSEPRQGRYNEQFF.